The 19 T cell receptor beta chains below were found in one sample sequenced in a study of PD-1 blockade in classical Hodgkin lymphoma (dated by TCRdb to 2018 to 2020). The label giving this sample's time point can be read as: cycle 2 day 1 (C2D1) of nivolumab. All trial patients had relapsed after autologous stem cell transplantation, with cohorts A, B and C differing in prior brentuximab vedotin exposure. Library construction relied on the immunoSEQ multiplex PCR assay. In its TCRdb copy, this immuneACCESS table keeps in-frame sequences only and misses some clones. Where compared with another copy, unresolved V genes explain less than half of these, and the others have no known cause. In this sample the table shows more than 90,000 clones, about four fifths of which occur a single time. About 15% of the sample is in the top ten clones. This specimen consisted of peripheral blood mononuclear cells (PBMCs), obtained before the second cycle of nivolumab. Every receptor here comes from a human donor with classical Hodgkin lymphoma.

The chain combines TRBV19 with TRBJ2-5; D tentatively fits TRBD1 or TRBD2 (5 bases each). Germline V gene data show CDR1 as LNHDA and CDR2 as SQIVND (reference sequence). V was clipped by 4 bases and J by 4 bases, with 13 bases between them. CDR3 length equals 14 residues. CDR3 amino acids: CASSNSGPGETQYF. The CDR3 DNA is TGTGCCAGTAGTAACTCGGGACCGGGAGAGACCCAGTACTTC.

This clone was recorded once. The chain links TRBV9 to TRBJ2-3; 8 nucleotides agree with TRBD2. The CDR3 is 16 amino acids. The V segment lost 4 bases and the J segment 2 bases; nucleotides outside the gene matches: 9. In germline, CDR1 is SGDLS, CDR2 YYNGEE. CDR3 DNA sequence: TGTGCCAGCAGCCCGCGTAGCGGGACTTACACAGATACGCAGTATTTT. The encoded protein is CASSPRSGTYTDTQYF.

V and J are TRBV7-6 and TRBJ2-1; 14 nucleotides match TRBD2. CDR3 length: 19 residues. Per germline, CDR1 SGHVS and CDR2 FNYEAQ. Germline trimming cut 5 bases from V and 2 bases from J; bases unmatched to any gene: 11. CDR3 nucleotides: TGTGCCAGCAGCAGCCAACCGGGACTAGCGGGAGTAACCTACAATGAGCAGTTCTTC. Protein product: CASSSQPGLAGVTYNEQFF.

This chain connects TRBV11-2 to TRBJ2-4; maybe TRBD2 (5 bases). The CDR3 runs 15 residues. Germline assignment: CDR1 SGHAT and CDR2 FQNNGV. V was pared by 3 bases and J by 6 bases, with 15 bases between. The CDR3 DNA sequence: TGTGCCAGCAGCTTCCCGGGGTCAACCTTAAACATTCAGTACTTC. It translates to CASSFPGSTLNIQYF.

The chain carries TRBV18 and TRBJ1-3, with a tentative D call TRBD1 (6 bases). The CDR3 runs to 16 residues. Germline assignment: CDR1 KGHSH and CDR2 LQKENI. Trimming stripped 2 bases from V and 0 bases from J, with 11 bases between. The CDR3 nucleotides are TGTGCCAGCTCACCAAGGGACACCTACTCTGGAAACACCATATATTTT. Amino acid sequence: CASSPRDTYSGNTIYF.

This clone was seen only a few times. CDR3 coding DNA: TGTGCCAGTAGTATGGTCCTGGGCGGGACAGGGATTGAGACCCAGTACTTC. Translating gives CASSMVLGGTGIETQYF. The chain employs TRBV19 and TRBJ2-5; TRBD1 agrees at 9 bases. CDR1 LNHDA and CDR2 SQIVND come from the germline V gene (reference sequence). V dropped 3 bases and J dropped 5; count of bases not matched to a gene: 13. The CDR3 has 17 amino acids.

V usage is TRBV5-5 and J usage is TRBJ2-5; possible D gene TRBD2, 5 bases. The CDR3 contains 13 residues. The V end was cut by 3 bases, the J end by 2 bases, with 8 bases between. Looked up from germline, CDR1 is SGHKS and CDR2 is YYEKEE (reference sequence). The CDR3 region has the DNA TGTGCCAGCAGCTGGAGGCAGCAAGAGACCCAGTACTTC. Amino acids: CASSWRQQETQYF.

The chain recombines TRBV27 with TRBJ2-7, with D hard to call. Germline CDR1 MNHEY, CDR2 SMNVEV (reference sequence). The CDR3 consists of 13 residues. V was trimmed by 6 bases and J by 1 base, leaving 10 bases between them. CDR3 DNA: TGTGCCAGCAGCTTCCCAGGTTCCTACGAGCAGTACTTC. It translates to CASSFPGSYEQYF.

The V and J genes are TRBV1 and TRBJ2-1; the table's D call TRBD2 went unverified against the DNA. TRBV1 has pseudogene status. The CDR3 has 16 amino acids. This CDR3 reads CTSSQDTSGTYNEQFF. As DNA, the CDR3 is TGCACCAGCAGCCAAGATACTAGCGGAACCTACAATGAGCAGTTCTTC.

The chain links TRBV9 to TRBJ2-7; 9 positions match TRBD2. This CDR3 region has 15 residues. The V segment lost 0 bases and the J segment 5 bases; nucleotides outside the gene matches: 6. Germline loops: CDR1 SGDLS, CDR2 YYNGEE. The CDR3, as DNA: TGTGCCAGCAGCGTAGCAGCTAGCGGGATGGACGAGCAGTACTTC. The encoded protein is CASSVAASGMDEQYF. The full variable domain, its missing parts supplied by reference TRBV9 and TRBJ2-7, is DSGVTQTPKHLITATGQRVTLRCSPRSGDLSVYWYQQSLDQGLQFLIQYYNGEERAKGNILERFSAQQFPDLHSELNLSSLELGDSALYFCASSVAASGMDEQYFGPGTRLTVT.

The CDR3 region has the DNA TGTGCCAGCAGCCCCATACCAAATTCACCCCTCCACTTT. It is translated as CASSPIPNSPLHF. The chain links TRBV7-9 to TRBJ1-6; D is ambiguous. Germline CDR1 reads SEHNR; CDR2 reads FQNEAQ (reference sequence). This CDR3 comprises 13 residues. V dropped 5 bases and J dropped 7 bases, with 9 bases sitting between them.

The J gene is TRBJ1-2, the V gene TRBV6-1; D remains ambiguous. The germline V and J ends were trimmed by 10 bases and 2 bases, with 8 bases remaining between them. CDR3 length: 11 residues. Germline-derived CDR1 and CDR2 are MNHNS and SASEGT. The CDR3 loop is CATSGNYGYTF. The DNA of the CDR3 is TGTGCCACCTCCGGGAACTATGGCTACACCTTC.

DNA of the CDR3: TGTGCCAGCTCACCCCAACAGGGGTTCGATGAGCAGTTCTTC. As protein: CASSPQQGFDEQFF. The J gene is TRBJ2-1, the V gene TRBV18, with 7 bases identical to TRBD1. V gave up 3 bases and J gave up 8 bases; unmatched junction bases: 7. The CDR3 loop spans 14 amino acids. Germline CDR1 KGHSH, CDR2 LQKENI.

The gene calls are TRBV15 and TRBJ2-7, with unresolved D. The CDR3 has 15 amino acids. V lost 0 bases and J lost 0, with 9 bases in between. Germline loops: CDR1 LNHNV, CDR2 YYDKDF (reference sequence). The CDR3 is CATSREWGASYEQYF. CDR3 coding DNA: TGTGCCACCAGCAGAGAGTGGGGTGCCTCCTACGAGCAGTACTTC. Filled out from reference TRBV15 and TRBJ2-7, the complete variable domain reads DAMVIQNPRYQVTQFGKPVTLSCSQTLNHNVMYWYQQKSSQAPKLLFHYYDKDFNNEADTPDNFQSRRPNTSFCFLDIRSPGLGDTAMYLCATSREWGASYEQYFGPGTRLTVT.

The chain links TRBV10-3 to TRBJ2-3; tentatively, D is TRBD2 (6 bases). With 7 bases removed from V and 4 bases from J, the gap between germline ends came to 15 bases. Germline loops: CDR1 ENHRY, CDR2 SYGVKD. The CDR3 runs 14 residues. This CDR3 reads CAIKAGTGSDTQYF. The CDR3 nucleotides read TGTGCCATCAAGGCGGGAACGGGCTCAGATACGCAGTATTTT.

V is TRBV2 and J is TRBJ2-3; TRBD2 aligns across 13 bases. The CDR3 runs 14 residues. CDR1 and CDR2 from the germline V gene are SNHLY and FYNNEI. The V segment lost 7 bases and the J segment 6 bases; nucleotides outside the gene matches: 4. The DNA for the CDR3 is TGTGCCAGCACTGGACTAGCGGGAGCCGATACGCAGTATTTT. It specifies CASTGLAGADTQYF.

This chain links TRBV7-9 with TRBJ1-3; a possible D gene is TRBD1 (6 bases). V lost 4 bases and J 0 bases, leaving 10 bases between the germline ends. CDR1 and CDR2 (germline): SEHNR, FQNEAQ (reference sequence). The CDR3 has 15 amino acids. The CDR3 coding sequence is TGTGCCAGCAGCTCTCAGGGGAGCTCTGGAAACACCATATATTTT. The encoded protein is CASSSQGSSGNTIYF.

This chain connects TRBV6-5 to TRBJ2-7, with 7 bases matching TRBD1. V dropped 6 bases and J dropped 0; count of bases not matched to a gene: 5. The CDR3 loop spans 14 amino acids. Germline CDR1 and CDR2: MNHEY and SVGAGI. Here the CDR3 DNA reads TGTGCCAGCAGCCTCACAGGGGCCTCCTACGAGCAGTACTTC. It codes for CASSLTGASYEQYF.

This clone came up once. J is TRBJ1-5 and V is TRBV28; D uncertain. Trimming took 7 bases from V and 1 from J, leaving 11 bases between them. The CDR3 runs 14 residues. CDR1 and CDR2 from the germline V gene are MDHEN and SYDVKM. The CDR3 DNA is TGTGCCAGCACGACCCGAGGAAGCAATCAGCCCCAGCATTTT. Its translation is CASTTRGSNQPQHF.